This T cell receptor (beta chain) is drawn from a study of immune evolution from preneoplasia to lung adenocarcinoma. Notes on the study in general: Top clone frequencies peaked in normal lung, apparently declining through invasive adenocarcinoma.

This clone was counted between two and nine times. The antigen remains unidentified. This CDR3 comprises 16 residues. J was trimmed by 7 bases and V by 0 bases; bases with no gene match: 7. The V gene's germline CDR1 is KGHSH and CDR2 LQKENI. Method: immunoSEQ multiplex PCR; TCRdb's copy keeps in-frame clones and lacks some. The sample consists of 3,500 or so clones, about 50% of them appearing once. The source is a person in their fifties with lung adenocarcinoma. The V call is TRBV18, the J call TRBJ2-7, with 12 bases aligning to TRBD2. The specimen sequenced was FFPE normal lung tissue adjacent to the tumor. The CDR3 loop is CASSPPLAGGPREQYF. The CDR3 region has the DNA TGTGCCAGCTCACCACCCCTAGCGGGAGGGCCTCGGGAGCAGTACTTC.